Listed here are 14 T cell receptor beta chains from one sample, sequenced in a study of blood T cell repertoires in COVID-19. Here immunoSEQ multiplex PCR was the method, and the copy in TCRdb shows in-frame clones only, minus some. In the table there are about 260,000 clones, around 90% of which are singletons. The sample taken for sequencing was peripheral blood. The receptor source for this set is a person between 18 and 30 years old with COVID-19, enrolled during active disease.

The chain joins TRBV27 to TRBJ1-2, with TRBD1 identical over 7 bases. Unmatched junction bases numbered 6, after V lost 5 bases and J lost 3 bases. From germline, CDR1 is MNHEY and CDR2 SMNVEV (reference sequence). There are 14 residues in the CDR3. CDR3 DNA: TGTGCCAGCAGTATAACAGGGGCACACTATGGCTACACCTTC. This sequence encodes CASSITGAHYGYTF.

The rearrangement uses TRBV24-1 and TRBJ2-1; 11 bases match TRBD2. The CDR3 loop spans 19 amino acids. The germline CDR1 and CDR2 sequences are KGHDR and SFDVKD. Trimming removed 4 bases from V and 1 base from J; junction bases left unmatched: 11. The CDR3 sequence: CATSDPGLAGIASYNEQFF. The CDR3 nucleotides are TGTGCCACCAGTGACCCTGGACTAGCGGGTATAGCATCCTACAATGAGCAGTTCTTC.

This sequence joins TRBV7-3 and TRBJ2-1; D is uncertain. The germline gives CDR1 SGHTA, CDR2 FQGTGA. Trimming pared 3 bases from V and 5 bases from J, leaving 5 bases between. CDR3 length equals 12 residues. The CDR3 is CASSFRDNEQFF. CDR3 coding DNA: TGTGCCAGCAGCTTTAGAGACAATGAGCAGTTCTTC.

The J gene is TRBJ1-1, the V gene TRBV7-2; 7 nucleotides align to TRBD1. Germline values: CDR1 SGHTA, CDR2 FQGNSA. The CDR3 totals 14 residues. The V gene end was trimmed by 5 bases and the J gene end by 3 bases; junction bases not matched to a gene: 6. CDR3 in DNA: TGTGCCAGCAGCGTGGACAGGACCGACACTGAAGCTTTCTTT. It is translated as CASSVDRTDTEAFF.

The chain has TRBV19 and TRBJ2-2; 12 bases map to TRBD2. The CDR3 is made up of 16 amino acids. J gave up 6 bases and V 8 bases, and 10 bases lay outside the gene matches. Germline CDR1 and CDR2: LNHDA and SQIVND (reference sequence). The CDR3 bases are TGTGCCAGTTCCACTCTAGCGGGAGGGCCTTCCGGGGAGCTGTTTTTT. It encodes CASSTLAGGPSGELFF. Based on the CDR3 plus reference TRBV19 and TRBJ2-2, the full variable domain is DGGITQSPKYLFRKEGQNVTLSCEQNLNHDAMYWYRQDPGQGLRLIYYSQIVNDFQKGDIAEGYSVSREKKESFPLTVTSAQKNPTAFYLCASSTLAGGPSGELFFGEGSRLTVL.

The chain links TRBV24-1 to TRBJ1-5; the D is unclear. Germline CDR1 KGHDR, CDR2 SFDVKD. V was clipped by 1 base and J by 5 bases, with 2 bases between them. CDR3 length: 12 amino acids. CDR3 coding DNA: TGTGCCACCAGTGATTTCTATCAGCCCCAGCATTTT. The encoded protein is CATSDFYQPQHF.

The chain links TRBV2 to TRBJ2-1; 9 positions agree with TRBD1. Germline CDR1 SNHLY, CDR2 FYNNEI. Germline trimming cut 6 bases from V and 8 bases from J; bases unmatched to any gene: 8. The CDR3 loop spans 14 amino acids. DNA for the CDR3: TGTGCCAGCAGGTCCCGGGACAGGGTAGATGAGCAGTTCTTC. This gives the protein CASRSRDRVDEQFF.

This rearrangement joins TRBV24-1 to TRBJ2-3, with TRBD2 as a possible D gene (6 bases). The ends were cut back, 10 bases at V and 0 bases at J, with 16 bases in the middle. CDR3 length: 15 residues. Germline assignment: CDR1 KGHDR and CDR2 SFDVKD. The CDR3 protein is CATGEAGFSTDTQYF. For the CDR3, the DNA is TGTGCCACGGGGGAGGCAGGGTTTAGCACAGATACGCAGTATTTT.

This clone was picked up one time. This chain joins TRBV7-9 and TRBJ1-2; 8 bases fit TRBD1. V was pared by 2 bases and J by 3 bases, with 8 bases of the junction left unmatched. CDR1 and CDR2 from the germline V gene are SEHNR and FQNEAQ (reference sequence). The CDR3 has 16 amino acids. The DNA for the CDR3 is TGTGCCAGCAGCTTAACCCCGGACAGGGACTACTATGGCTACACCTTC. This encodes CASSLTPDRDYYGYTF.

The chain carries TRBV20-1 and TRBJ2-7; tentative D call: TRBD2 (5 bases). The germline V gene has CDR1 DFQATT and CDR2 SNEGSKA (reference sequence). V lost 2 bases to trimming and J lost 9 bases, with 11 bases between them. This CDR3 spans 11 amino acids. The CDR3: CSARHLGAQYF. The CDR3 bases are TGCAGTGCTAGACATTTGGGAGCGCAGTACTTC.

This clone was seen more than once but under ten times. In DNA, the CDR3 is TGTGCCAGCAGCCTAGATGACAATGAGCAGTTCTTC. Translating it yields CASSLDDNEQFF. The chain has TRBV5-8 and TRBJ2-1; unclear D gene. The CDR3 contains 12 residues. Trimming pared 4 bases from V and 5 bases from J, leaving 7 bases between. Germline V gene sequence: CDR1 SGHTS, CDR2 YDEGEE.

This chain joins TRBV18 and TRBJ2-2; TRBD2 matches 7 bases. The CDR3 length is 15 residues. Trimming took 3 bases from V and 6 from J; bases not matched to a gene: 7. Germline lookup yields CDR1 KGHSH and CDR2 LQKENI. Here the CDR3 DNA reads TGTGCCAGCTCACCGAGGGGAGGGACCGCCGGGGAGCTGTTTTTT. Its protein is CASSPRGGTAGELFF.

The V gene is TRBV19, the J gene TRBJ1-2; 7 positions match TRBD1. V trimming: 3 bases; J trimming: 4 bases; junction bases outside the gene matches: 11. CDR1 LNHDA and CDR2 SQIVND come from the germline V gene (reference sequence). The CDR3 has 16 residues. CDR3 sequence: CASSINNGQVIYGYTF. CDR3 sequence (DNA): TGTGCCAGTAGTATCAACAACGGACAGGTCATCTATGGCTACACCTTC.

The chain links TRBV20-1 to TRBJ2-3; 7 nucleotides align to TRBD1. Losses at the gene ends were 3 bases for V and 2 bases for J; bases not matched to a gene: 8. Germline V gives CDR1 DFQATT, CDR2 SNEGSKA (reference sequence). This CDR3 is 15 amino acids long. The CDR3 nucleotides are TGCAGTGCTAGTCCGACAGGGAGCGTCACAGATACGCAGTATTTT. Amino acid sequence: CSASPTGSVTDTQYF.